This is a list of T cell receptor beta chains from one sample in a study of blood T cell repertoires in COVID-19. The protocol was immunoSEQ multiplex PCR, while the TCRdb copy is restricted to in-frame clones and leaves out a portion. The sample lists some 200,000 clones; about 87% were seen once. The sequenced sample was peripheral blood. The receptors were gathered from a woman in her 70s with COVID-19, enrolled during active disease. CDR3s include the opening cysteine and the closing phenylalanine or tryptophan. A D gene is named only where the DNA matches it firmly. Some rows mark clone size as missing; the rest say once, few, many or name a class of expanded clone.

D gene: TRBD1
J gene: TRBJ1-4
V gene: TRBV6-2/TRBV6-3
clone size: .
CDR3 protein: CASSDPGQGGGKLFF
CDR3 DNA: TGTGCCAGCAGCGATCCGGGACAGGGTGGTGGAAAACTGTTTTTT

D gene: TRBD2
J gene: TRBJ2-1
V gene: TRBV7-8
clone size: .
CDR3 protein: CASSDTSGRALGEQFF
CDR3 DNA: TGTGCCAGCAGCGATACTAGCGGGAGGGCCCTCGGTGAGCAGTTCTTC

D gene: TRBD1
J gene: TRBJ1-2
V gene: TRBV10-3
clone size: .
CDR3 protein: CAAGQGANYGYTF
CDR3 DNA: TGTGCCGCCGGACAGGGGGCAAACTATGGCTACACCTTC

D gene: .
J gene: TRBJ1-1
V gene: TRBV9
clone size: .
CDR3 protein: CASSVAPGFNEAFF
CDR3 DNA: TGTGCCAGCAGCGTAGCTCCAGGGTTTAATGAAGCTTTCTTT

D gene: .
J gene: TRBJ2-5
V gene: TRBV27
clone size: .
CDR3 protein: CASTLRLAGETQYF
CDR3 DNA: TGTGCCAGCACTCTGCGGCTGGCGGGAGAGACCCAGTACTTC

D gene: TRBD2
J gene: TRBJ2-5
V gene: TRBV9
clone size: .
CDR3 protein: CASSAGLALETQYF
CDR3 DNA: TGTGCCAGCAGCGCAGGACTAGCGTTAGAGACCCAGTACTTC

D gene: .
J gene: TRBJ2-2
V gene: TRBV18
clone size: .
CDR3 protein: CASSPARNTGELFF
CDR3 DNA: TGTGCCAGCTCACCAGCGAGAAACACCGGGGAGCTGTTTTTT

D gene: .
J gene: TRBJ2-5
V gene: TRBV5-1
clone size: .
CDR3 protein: CASSLDSQETQYF
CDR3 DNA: TGCGCCAGCAGCTTGGACAGCCAAGAGACCCAGTACTTC

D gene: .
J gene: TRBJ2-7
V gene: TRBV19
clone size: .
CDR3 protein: CASRLAGASYEQYF
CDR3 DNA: TGTGCCAGTAGATTGGCAGGCGCCTCCTACGAGCAGTACTTC

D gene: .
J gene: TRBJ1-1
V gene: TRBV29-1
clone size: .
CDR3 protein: CSVEDPRIGNTEAFF
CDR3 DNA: TGCAGCGTTGAAGATCCCCGTATCGGGAACACTGAAGCTTTCTTT

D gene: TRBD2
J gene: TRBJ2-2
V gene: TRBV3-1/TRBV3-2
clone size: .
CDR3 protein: CASSQGTSLGTGELFF
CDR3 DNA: TGTGCCAGCAGCCAGGGGACTAGCTTGGGGACCGGGGAGCTGTTTTTT

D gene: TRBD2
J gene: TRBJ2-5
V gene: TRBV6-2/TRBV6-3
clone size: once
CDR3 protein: CASSYSQTSGRRETQYF
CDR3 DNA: TGTGCCAGCAGTTACTCACAGACTAGCGGGAGGAGGGAGACCCAGTACTTC

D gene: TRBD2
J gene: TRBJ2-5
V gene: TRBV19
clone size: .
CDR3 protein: CASRLAGVETQYF
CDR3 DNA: TGTGCCAGCCGACTAGCGGGAGTCGAGACCCAGTACTTC

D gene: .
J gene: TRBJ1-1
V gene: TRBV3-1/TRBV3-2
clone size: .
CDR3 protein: CASSQRHSGNTEAFF
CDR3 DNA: TGTGCCAGCAGCCAACGCCACTCAGGGAACACTGAAGCTTTCTTT

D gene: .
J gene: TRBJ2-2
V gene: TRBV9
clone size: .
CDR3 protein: CASSVGSRTTRIVGTGELFF
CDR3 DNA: TGTGCCAGCAGCGTAGGTAGCAGGACGACTAGAATCGTAGGCACCGGGGAGCTGTTTTTT

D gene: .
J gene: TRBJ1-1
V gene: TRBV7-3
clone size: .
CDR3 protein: CASSLGGSTDTEAFF
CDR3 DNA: TGTGCCAGCAGCCTCGGGGGGTCGACCGACACTGAAGCTTTCTTT

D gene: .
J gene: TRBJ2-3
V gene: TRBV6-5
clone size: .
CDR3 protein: CASRHIRASTDTQYF
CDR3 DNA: TGTGCCAGCAGGCATATACGAGCTAGCACAGATACGCAGTATTTT

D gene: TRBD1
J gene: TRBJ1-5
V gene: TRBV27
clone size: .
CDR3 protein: CASSLFSPDRRRDQPQHF
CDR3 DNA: TGTGCCAGCAGTTTATTTTCACCGGACAGGCGGCGCGATCAGCCCCAGCATTTT

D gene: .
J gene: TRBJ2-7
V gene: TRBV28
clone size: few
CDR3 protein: CASSPPGAYEQYF
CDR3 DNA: TGTGCCAGCAGCCCCCCGGGTGCCTACGAGCAGTACTTC

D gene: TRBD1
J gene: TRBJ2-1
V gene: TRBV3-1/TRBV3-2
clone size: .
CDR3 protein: CASSHNRDRRNNEQFF
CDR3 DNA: TGTGCCAGCAGCCATAACCGGGACAGGAGAAACAATGAGCAGTTCTTC

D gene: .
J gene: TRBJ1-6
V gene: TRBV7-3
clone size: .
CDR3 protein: CASSDGTPAAGSPLHF
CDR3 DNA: TGTGCCAGCAGCGACGGGACACCGGCAGCAGGTTCACCCCTCCACTTT

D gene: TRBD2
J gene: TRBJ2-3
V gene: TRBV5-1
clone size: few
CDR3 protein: CASSRQTGTSGSTDTQYF
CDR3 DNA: TGCGCCAGCAGCAGACAAACCGGGACTAGCGGGAGCACAGATACGCAGTATTTT

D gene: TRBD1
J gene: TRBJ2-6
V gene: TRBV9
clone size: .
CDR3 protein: CASSPMQGAGSGANVLTF
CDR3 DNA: TGTGCCAGCAGCCCAATGCAGGGGGCGGGCTCTGGGGCCAACGTCCTGACTTTC

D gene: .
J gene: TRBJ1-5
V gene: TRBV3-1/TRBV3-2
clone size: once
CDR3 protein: CASSQNREQPQHF
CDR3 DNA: TGTGCCAGCAGCCAGAACAGGGAACAGCCCCAGCATTTT